This T cell receptor beta chain was sequenced in a study of CD8 T cells in Susac syndrome. The RNA input was roughly 0.45 to 1 ug, and it was reverse transcribed with random hexamers. TCRdb fed the immunoSEQ multiplex PCR reads into MiXCR, producing one record per CDR3 protein. The sample records about 170,000 distinct CDR3 sequences, around 95% being singletons. Sequencing of TCR beta was carried out in blood CD8+ and CD4+ T cells. The CDR3 is made up of 14 amino acids. V shed 4 bases and J shed 0 bases, with 10 bases lying between them. CDR1 and CDR2 (germline): KGHSH, LQKENI. The sequence was obtained from a human donor with Susac syndrome. Sequencing was carried out using CD4+ T cells from PBMCs. J is TRBJ2-7 and V is TRBV18; no clear D. Here the CDR3 DNA reads TGTGCCAGCTCACTTCGTCGGGTCTCCTACGAGCAGTACTTC. It encodes CASSLRRVSYEQYF.